The sequence of this TCR beta chain was determined in a study of OX40 agonist ivuxolimab in advanced cancers. Study-wide results and caveats: Both blood CD4+ and CD8+ T cells showed clonal growth by week 6 at 0.1 to 3.0 mg/kg. The study found that CD8+ T cells averaged more expanded clones than CD4+.

A note on this clone: Antigen unknown.

The CDR3 has 13 amino acids. V gave up 3 bases and J gave up 4 bases, with 8 bases separating them. Per the germline V gene, CDR1 is SGHTA and CDR2 is FQGNSA. Sequenced by immunoSEQ multiplex PCR; TCRdb stores in-frame clones only, minus some. The repertoire holds fewer than 140,000 clones, with over 75% as singletons. The sequence derives from an adult with an advanced solid tumor such as melanoma, head and neck, liver or kidney cancer. This sample comprised CD4+ or CD8+ T cells sorted from blood, obtained in a trial of the OX40 agonist ivuxolimab. The chain links TRBV7-2 to TRBJ2-3, with D uncertain. CDR3 sequence: CASSFRRADTQYF. The CDR3 region has the DNA TGTGCCAGCAGCTTCCGACGGGCAGATACGCAGTATTTT.